The clone carrying this TCR beta chain was recorded a few times. Its antigen remains unknown. Production of TCR cDNA was by 5'RACE template switching, which also added a universal primer site and UMIs. TCRdb re-called the 5' RACE reads with MiXCR, one entry per CDR3 protein. The profile covers hundreds of thousands of distinct CDR3 sequences, with roughly a sixth appearing a single time and 15% to 20% taken by the ten largest. The data originate from a study of T cells after yellow fever vaccination. Study in general: Fractions low in cell number were prepared with SMART-Seq v4 Ultra Low Input. Overall study results and limits: From the bulk population, abundant clonotypes could contaminate and appear within FACS-sorted repertoires. Once the booster was given, most primary-vaccination clones reappeared, at just over 95% for CD4 and approximately 88% for CD8.

This sample comprised PBMCs, obtained 5 days after the first yellow fever vaccination. The TCR comes from a man aged 18 to 30 who received the YFV17D yellow fever vaccine.

The CDR3 DNA reads as TGTGCCAGCAGCATAGGGGGTGGAAAGACCCAGTACTTC. Its translation: CASSIGGGKTQYF. V and J are TRBV7-7 and TRBJ2-5, with D tentatively TRBD1 (6 bases). CDR3 size: 13 residues. V was clipped by 5 bases and J by 6 bases, with 13 bases between them. Germline CDR1 and CDR2: SSHAT and FNYEAQ (reference sequence).